Following are 20 T cell receptor beta chains from one sample sequenced in a study of CD8+CD57+ T cells in acquired aplastic anemia. CDR3 and TCR beta VDJ profiling relied on genomic DNA as the template. MiXCR was run by TCRdb on the reads, yielding one entry per CDR3 protein. In the table there are about 160,000 distinct CDR3 sequences, 35% to 55% of which are singletons. Sequencing used sorted CD4+, CD8+, or CD8+CD57+ T cells (not recorded which) from PBMCs. These receptors were obtained from a human donor in good health.

As DNA, the CDR3 is TGTGCCACCAGACAGGGGACTAGCGGTAGTGCGGATGAGCAGTTCTTC. Translated, it gives CATRQGTSGSADEQFF. V gene TRBV24-1 combines with J gene TRBJ2-1; TRBD2 matches 11 bases. This CDR3 has 16 residues. Trimming cost V 7 bases and J 8 bases; bases outside gene matches: 12. Germline loops: CDR1 KGHDR, CDR2 SFDVKD.

The rearrangement uses TRBV6-6 and TRBJ2-2, with D perhaps TRBD2 (5 bases). Germline V gene lookup returns CDR1 MNHNY and CDR2 SVGAGI (reference sequence). The CDR3 sequence is 15 residues long. Trimming took off 4 bases at V and 4 bases at J, with 13 bases between the two ends. CDR3 coding DNA: TGTGCCAGCAGTTCGAGGGATGTTAGCACCGGGGAGCTGTTTTTT. It is translated as CASSSRDVSTGELFF.

This clonotype occurred many times. V usage is TRBV7-9 and J usage is TRBJ2-3; TRBD1 agrees at 7 bases. V trimming: 4 bases; J trimming: 6 bases; junction bases outside the gene matches: 13. Germline assignment: CDR1 SEHNR and CDR2 FQNEAQ (reference sequence). CDR3 size: 16 residues. CDR3 DNA sequence: TGTGCCAGCAGCTCTCTATGGACAGGCGCAAGCGATACGCAGTATTTT. It encodes CASSSLWTGASDTQYF.

In this sample, this clonotype turned up many times. The chain links TRBV6-5 to TRBJ2-7; a weak D match, TRBD2 (7 bases). Looked up from germline, CDR1 is MNHEY and CDR2 is SVGAGI. CDR3 length: 14 residues. V was cut by 2 bases and J by 8 bases, with 16 bases left in between. Here the CDR3 DNA reads TGTGCCAGCAGTTACACCGGGGGGCCCGGAAAGCAGTACTTC. This sequence encodes CASSYTGGPGKQYF.

The CDR3 nucleotides read TGTGCCAGTAGCACCGGGACAGGGGTGAACTATGGCTACACCTTC. Translated: CASSTGTGVNYGYTF. This chain connects TRBV19 to TRBJ1-2, with 10 bases aligning to TRBD1. V shed 6 bases and J 2 bases; nucleotides not matched to a gene: 6. The CDR3 is made up of 15 amino acids. Germline lookup yields CDR1 LNHDA and CDR2 SQIVND (reference sequence).

Comments on this clonotype: A clone one base away is much larger, so this may be a read error. The gene calls are TRBV7-1 and TRBJ2-6, with TRBD2 as a possible D gene (7 bases). TRBV7-1 is reported as an ORF; its role is uncertain. With 3 bases removed from V and 5 bases from J, the gap between germline ends came to 17 bases. The CDR3 length is 17 residues. CDR3 sequence reads: CASSSPGGGLWANVLTF. The CDR3 coding sequence is TGTGCCAGCAGCTCGCCGGGGGGCGGTTTATGGGCCAACGTCCTGACTTTC.

As to this clonotype: Relative to the germline gene, one junction end is altered; a read error may explain this. The genes are TRBV20-1 and TRBJ1-6; 9 bases match TRBD1. Germline CDR1 and CDR2: DFQATT and SNEGSKA (reference sequence). The CDR3 spans 17 residues. CDR3 residues: CSARATGGTNYNPPLHF. The CDR3 DNA is TGCAGTGCTAGAGCGACAGGGGGGACCAACTATAATCCACCCCTCCACTTT.

The chain combines TRBV29-1 with TRBJ2-1, with D maybe TRBD1 (5 bases). Per germline, CDR1 SQVTM and CDR2 ANQGSEA. The CDR3 is 15 residues long. V lost 5 bases and J lost 0, with 14 bases in between. The chain's CDR3 is CSVQGDISSYNEQFF. The DNA for the CDR3 is TGCAGCGTTCAAGGGGATATAAGCTCCTACAATGAGCAGTTCTTC.

Many counts were recorded for this clonotype. V is TRBV19 and J is TRBJ2-3; D is possibly TRBD1 (6 bases). Germline CDR1 reads LNHDA; CDR2 reads SQIVND (reference sequence). The V end was cut by 1 base, the J end by 1 base, with 12 bases between. The CDR3 extends over 16 amino acids. The CDR3 region has the DNA TGTGCCAGTAGTATAGGGGGCAGGGGTGGCACAGATACGCAGTATTTT. Translating gives CASSIGGRGGTDTQYF.

As regards this clonotype: One end of the junction does not line up with germline, which may come from a read error. J is TRBJ2-1 and V is TRBV7-8; no clear D gene. CDR1 and CDR2 (germline): SGHVS, FQNEAQ. The CDR3 length is 12 residues. CDR3 amino acids: CASSPAMSEQFF. The CDR3 region has the DNA TGCGCCAGCAGCCCAGCGATGAGTGAGCAGTTCTTC.

This chain links TRBV5-1 with TRBJ2-1; the D gene is possibly TRBD1 (5 bases). Deletions cut 4 bases from V and 6 bases from J, with 14 bases between. The CDR3 runs to 14 residues. Germline loops: CDR1 SGHRS, CDR2 YFSETQ. CDR3 nucleotide sequence: TGCGCCAGCAGCCCAGGGTTGCAGGCCAATGAGCAGTTCTTC. It is translated as CASSPGLQANEQFF.

The sample holds many counts of this clonotype. The rearrangement links TRBV19 to TRBJ2-2; 9 bases line up with TRBD2. Germline V gene lookup returns CDR1 LNHDA and CDR2 SQIVND (reference sequence). V lost 5 bases and J lost 0; bases outside the gene matches: 4. There are 16 residues in the CDR3. DNA for the CDR3: TGTGCCAGTAGTCTGCTAGCGGGAACGAACACCGGGGAGCTGTTTTTT. Translated, it gives CASSLLAGTNTGELFF. Drawing the rest from reference TRBV19 and TRBJ2-2, the complete variable domain is DGGITQSPKYLFRKEGQNVTLSCEQNLNHDAMYWYRQDPGQGLRLIYYSQIVNDFQKGDIAEGYSVSREKKESFPLTVTSAQKNPTAFYLCASSLLAGTNTGELFFGEGSRLTVL.

Concerning this clonotype: Mismatch with germline at one junction end may stem from a read error. This sequence joins TRBV19 and TRBJ1-1; 7 positions match TRBD1. The germline CDR1 and CDR2 sequences are LNHDA and SQIVND (reference sequence). CDR3 length: 14 amino acids. The DNA of the CDR3 is TGTGCCAGTAGCATAGCCTTGGGACAGACTGAAGCTTTCTTT. It specifies CASSIALGQTEAFF.

Written as DNA, the CDR3 is TGCAGCGTTGGGGAGCGGGAGTCTTTCTACGAGCAGTACTTC. This gives the protein CSVGERESFYEQYF. This rearrangement joins TRBV29-1 to TRBJ2-7, with TRBD2 matching over 8 bases. Germline CDR1 reads SQVTM; CDR2 reads ANQGSEA. The CDR3 runs to 14 residues. V was clipped by 4 bases and J by 3 bases; unmatched bases: 8.

This clonotype was detected only a few times. A much larger clone lies one base from this, so it may be a read error. This chain links TRBV12-3 or TRBV12-4 with TRBJ2-1, with D maybe TRBD1 (6 bases). The CDR3 is 15 amino acids. V gave up 4 bases and J gave up 0 bases, with 10 bases separating them. The CDR3 nucleotides are TGTGCCAGCAGTTCGTGGGACACCTCCTACAATGAGCAGTTCTTC. This sequence encodes CASSSWDTSYNEQFF.

This clonotype was counted many times. The rearrangement uses TRBV5-1 and TRBJ2-2, with D possibly being TRBD2 (6 bases). The CDR3 runs to 14 residues. V shed 5 bases and J shed 4 bases, with 12 bases lying between them. Per the germline V gene, CDR1 is SGHRS and CDR2 is YFSETQ. This CDR3 is CASRRESITGELFF. CDR3 sequence (DNA): TGCGCCAGCAGGCGGGAATCGATCACCGGGGAGCTGTTTTTT.

CDR3 protein: CASSLSEQPNSPLHF. Here the CDR3 DNA reads TGTGCCAGCAGCTTGTCAGAGCAGCCTAATTCACCCCTCCACTTT. J is TRBJ1-6 and V is TRBV7-8; unclear D gene. Looked up from germline, CDR1 is SGHVS and CDR2 is FQNEAQ. The CDR3 totals 15 residues. V dropped 3 bases and J dropped 6 bases, with 12 bases sitting between them.

This sequence joins TRBV10-3 and TRBJ1-2; 9 nucleotides align to TRBD1. From germline, CDR1 is ENHRY and CDR2 SYGVKD. The CDR3 covers 13 residues. J gave up 7 bases and V 6 bases, and 6 bases lay outside the gene matches. DNA for the CDR3: TGTGCCATCAGGACCACAGGGGGCTTTGGCTACACCTTC. It yields the protein CAIRTTGGFGYTF.

The chain recombines TRBV28 with TRBJ1-2; the match to TRBD1 covers 7 bases. Germline V CDR1 and CDR2: MDHEN, SYDVKM. V dropped 10 bases and J dropped 8; count of bases not matched to a gene: 7. The CDR3 spans 11 residues. CDR3 bases: TGTGCCATCCCAGGGGGTCCGGGCTACACCTTC. Encoded protein: CAIPGGPGYTF.

The gene calls are TRBV6-4 and TRBJ1-4; a possible D gene is TRBD1 (5 bases). The germline CDR1 and CDR2 sequences are MRHNA and SNTAGT. Trimming left V 0 bases short and J 0 bases short, with 20 bases between. This CDR3 spans 20 amino acids. CDR3 nucleotide sequence: TGTGCCAGCAGTGACTCATTTCGGACACGTCCGACGGCAACTAATGAAAAACTGTTTTTT. Its translation is CASSDSFRTRPTATNEKLFF.